The T cell receptor (beta chain) described here comes from a study of cytomegalovirus exposure and HLA in healthy donors. In regard to this clone: The antigen remains undetermined.

Study results and caveats: When analyzed later, a missense DCLRE1C variant was found to be linked to TCR beta V- and J-gene trimming. About 90% or about 30% of the time was how often most TCR beta V segments were productive, according to an earlier analysis.

Healthy bone marrow donors supplied every sample. Both 60 Vbeta primers and 13 Jbeta primers went into the PCR. The protocol was immunoSEQ multiplex PCR, while the TCRdb copy is restricted to in-frame clones and leaves out a portion. The repertoire holds some 150,000 clones, with approximately 80% as singletons. The CDR3 length is 16 residues. V was pared by 5 bases and J by 8 bases, with 15 bases of the junction left unmatched. Looked up from germline, CDR1 is MDHEN and CDR2 is SYDVKM. The origin of this receptor is a woman between 50 and 59 years old in good health and CMV-seronegative. The chain employs TRBV28 and TRBJ2-1; 7 bases are shared with TRBD1. Sequenced: PBMCs. The CDR3 region has the DNA TGTGCCAGCAGTACCTCGCGACAGGGTAAACAGGATGAGCAGTTCTTC. Protein product: CASSTSRQGKQDEQFF. The full variable domain, in which reference TRBV28 and TRBJ2-1 provide the parts outside the CDR3, is DVKVTQSSRYLVKRTGEKVFLECVQDMDHENMFWYRQDPGLGLRLIYFSYDVKMKEKGDIPEGYSVSREKKERFSLILESASTNQTSMYLCASSTSRQGKQDEQFFGPGTRLTVL.